This is a list of T cell receptor beta chains from one sample in a study of cytomegalovirus exposure and HLA in healthy donors. Libraries were prepared by immunoSEQ multiplex PCR; TCRdb keeps only in-frame clonotypes and omits some of them. The sample records about 74,000 clones, 94% being singletons. What was sequenced was PBMCs. Receptors were obtained from a woman under 30 in good health and CMV-seropositive. The CDR3 runs from the conserved cysteine through the conserved F or W. A D gene is named only where the DNA matches it firmly. For some rows the clone size is stated as once, few or many, or as a class when expanded; others skip it.

TRBV12-5,.,TRBJ1-2,.,CASGRGLGYTF,TGTGCTAGTGGTCGGGGACTGGGCTACACCTTC
TRBV4-1,TRBD2,TRBJ2-2,.,CASSQDPAGDGTGELFF,TGCGCCAGCAGCCAAGACCCAGCGGGAGATGGCACCGGGGAGCTGTTTTTT
TRBV9,TRBD2,TRBJ2-7,.,CASSVDGAGRRGEQYF,TGTGCCAGCAGCGTAGATGGAGCGGGGCGACGTGGGGAGCAGTACTTC
TRBV19,TRBD1,TRBJ1-2,once,CASSIRDRGTNGYTF,TGTGCCAGTAGTATCAGGGACAGGGGCACGAATGGCTACACCTTC
TRBV7-2,.,TRBJ1-3,.,CASSPTGPGNTIYF,TGTGCCAGCAGCCCAACAGGGCCTGGAAACACCATATATTTT
TRBV5-6,TRBD1,TRBJ2-7,.,CASSLRPGTGIKDEQYF,TGTGCCAGCAGCCTCCGTCCCGGGACAGGGATCAAAGACGAGCAGTACTTC
TRBV14,.,TRBJ1-1,.,CASSQDRRGEAFF,TGTGCCAGCAGCCAAGATCGGCGGGGTGAAGCTTTCTTT
TRBV4-3,TRBD1,TRBJ2-7,.,CASSQGQGSYEQYF,TGCGCCAGCAGCCAGGGACAGGGCTCCTACGAGCAGTACTTC
TRBV5-8,.,TRBJ1-4,.,CASSAHKERNEKLFF,TGTGCCAGCAGCGCACACAAGGAGAGAAATGAAAAACTGTTTTTT
TRBV19,TRBD2,TRBJ2-3,.,CASTFGTSGTDTQYF,TGTGCCAGTACCTTCGGGACTAGCGGCACAGATACGCAGTATTTT
TRBV7-2,.,TRBJ2-1,.,CASSLANPWSSYNEQFF,TGTGCCAGCAGCTTAGCTAATCCCTGGAGCTCCTACAATGAGCAGTTCTTC
TRBV18,TRBD2,TRBJ2-3,.,CASSPGLAGGYTDTQYF,TGTGCCAGCTCCCCTGGACTAGCGGGGGGGTACACAGATACGCAGTATTTT
TRBV5-7,TRBD1,TRBJ2-2,.,CASSLDRDSTGELFF,TGTGCCAGCAGCTTGGACAGGGACAGCACCGGGGAGCTGTTTTTT
TRBV30,.,TRBJ1-1,.,CAWTGRANTEAFF,TGTGCCTGGACCGGGAGGGCGAACACTGAAGCTTTCTTT
TRBV7-2,TRBD1,TRBJ1-1,.,CASSTTGGRTEAFF,TGTGCCAGCAGCACCACAGGGGGCCGGACTGAAGCTTTCTTT
TRBV6-1,TRBD2,TRBJ2-5,.,CASSELGEGRETQYF,TGTGCCAGCAGTGAATTGGGGGAGGGCCGAGAGACCCAGTACTTC
TRBV14,.,TRBJ2-1,.,CASRRGLAGVFAEQFF,TGTGCCAGCCGCCGTGGCTTGGCAGGGGTATTCGCTGAGCAGTTCTTC
TRBV18,TRBD2,TRBJ2-3,.,CASSLQGRTSGGDTQYF,TGTGCCAGCTCACTTCAAGGTCGGACTAGCGGGGGGGATACGCAGTATTTT
TRBV10-3,.,TRBJ2-7,.,CAISVLDEQYF,TGTGCCATCAGTGTATTAGACGAGCAGTACTTC
TRBV18,.,TRBJ1-5,few,CASSNNRDQPQHF,TGTGCCAGCTCTAACAACAGAGATCAGCCCCAGCATTTT
TRBV15,TRBD1,TRBJ1-5,.,CATSRSPRGTGTLIQPQHF,TGTGCCACCAGCAGATCTCCCCGGGGGACAGGGACCTTAATACAGCCCCAGCATTTT
TRBV4-1,TRBD2,TRBJ2-1,.,CASSPSPGTSGEYNEQFF,TGCGCCAGCAGCCCTTCCCCGGGGACTAGCGGGGAGTACAATGAGCAGTTCTTC
TRBV6-5,TRBD1,TRBJ1-4,.,CASSYSGGMNEKLFF,TGTGCCAGCAGTTACTCAGGGGGCATGAATGAAAAACTGTTTTTT
TRBV29-1,.,TRBJ2-5,.,CSVVLLGPGETQYF,TGCAGCGTCGTCCTACTAGGGCCCGGGGAGACCCAGTACTTC
TRBV7-2,.,TRBJ1-1,.,CASSFSSTEAFF,TGTGCCAGCAGCTTTAGCTCCACTGAAGCTTTCTTT
TRBV10-3,.,TRBJ2-2,.,CAISESVTYSGELFF,TGTGCCATCAGTGAGTCGGTCACCTACTCCGGGGAGCTGTTTTTT
TRBV5-1,TRBD1,TRBJ2-3,.,CASSHPRDRASTDTQYF,TGCGCCAGCAGCCACCCCCGGGACAGGGCTAGCACAGATACGCAGTATTTT
TRBV5-4,TRBD2,TRBJ2-3,.,CASSLWTSGRTDTQYF,TGTGCCAGCAGCTTGTGGACTAGCGGGAGGACAGATACGCAGTATTTT
TRBV29-1,.,TRBJ1-1,.,CSVEQGGTEAFF,TGCAGCGTTGAACAGGGTGGCACTGAAGCTTTCTTT
TRBV6-7,TRBD1,TRBJ2-6,.,CASSYPSPTGVGSGANVLTF,TGTGCCAGCAGTTACCCTTCTCCTACAGGGGTGGGCTCTGGGGCCAACGTCCTGACTTTC
TRBV28,.,TRBJ1-2,.,CASRTGRTYGYTF,TGTGCCAGCAGGACAGGTCGGACTTATGGCTACACCTTC
TRBV6-1,TRBD2,TRBJ2-1,once,CASIAAGGPYEQFF,TGTGCCAGCATTGCGGCGGGAGGGCCCTATGAGCAGTTCTTC
TRBV7-2,.,TRBJ2-3,.,CASSLARGTDTQYF,TGTGCCAGCAGCTTGGCCCGTGGCACAGATACGCAGTATTTT
TRBV7-9,TRBD2,TRBJ2-3,.,CASSFHSGGHRDTQYF,TGTGCCAGCAGCTTCCATAGCGGGGGGCACCGGGATACGCAGTATTTT
TRBV7-2,.,TRBJ1-1,.,CASSISGAFVPEAFF,TGTGCCAGCAGCATTAGTGGGGCCTTCGTTCCTGAAGCTTTCTTT
TRBV5-4,TRBD1,TRBJ1-1,.,CASSLDRETEAFF,TGTGCCAGCAGCCTGGACAGGGAGACTGAAGCTTTCTTT
TRBV4-3,TRBD1,TRBJ2-7,.,CASSQDTGDTYEQYF,TGCGCCAGCAGCCAAGATACAGGGGATACCTACGAGCAGTACTTC
TRBV18,.,TRBJ2-1,.,CASSLTDSYNEQFF,TGTGCCAGCTCACTTACCGACAGCTACAATGAGCAGTTCTTC
TRBV19,.,TRBJ1-1,.,CASSIDSGGNTEAFF,TGTGCCAGTAGTATAGACTCAGGAGGGAACACTGAAGCTTTCTTT
TRBV5-4,TRBD2,TRBJ2-1,.,CASSLQGGGDYNEQFF,TGTGCCAGCAGCTTGCAGGGCGGGGGGGACTACAATGAGCAGTTCTTC
TRBV11-2,.,TRBJ2-7,.,CASSFSGSPEQYF,TGTGCCAGCAGCTTTTCCGGTTCACCCGAGCAGTACTTC
TRBV11-3,TRBD2,TRBJ2-2,.,CASSPPKRGEITGELFF,TGTGCCAGCAGCCCCCCCAAGCGGGGGGAGATAACCGGGGAGCTGTTTTTT
TRBV30,.,TRBJ1-1,.,CAWGADMNTEAFF,TGTGCCTGGGGGGCAGACATGAACACTGAAGCTTTCTTT
TRBV5-1,TRBD2,TRBJ2-3,.,CASSKGASGTTDTQYF,TGCGCCAGCAGCAAAGGTGCTAGCGGGACGACAGATACGCAGTATTTT
TRBV10-2,.,TRBJ2-1,.,CASSGRQGLSYNEQFF,TGCGCCAGCAGTGGCAGACAGGGACTCTCCTACAATGAGCAGTTCTTC
TRBV5-5,TRBD2,TRBJ2-2,.,CASSFPGGLNTGELFF,TGTGCCAGCAGCTTTCCCGGGGGGTTGAACACCGGGGAGCTGTTTTTT